This T cell receptor beta chain stems from a study of molecular identifiers for immune sequencing clone quantification. For the study at large: Replicates partitioned RNA from about 20,000 or 100,000 naive CD8 cells into five parts, sequencing four.

V gave up 6 bases and J gave up 4 bases; unmatched junction bases: 12. The CDR3 covers 18 residues. The germline CDR1 and CDR2 sequences are MNHNS and SASEGT. A few counts support this clonotype. Previously described methods and listed TCR primers produced bulk TCR libraries. TCRdb called the PCR reads again in MiXCR, with one record for every CDR3 protein. This sample yields approximately 500,000 distinct CDR3 sequences, of which around 25% are seen a single time; approximately 0.8% belongs to the top ten. The specimen sequenced was naive CD8+ T cells from blood, with Jurkat cell RNA spiked in. The subset here: FACS-sorted CD8+CD4-CCR7+CD45RA+ naive T cells. This receptor was identified in a human donor in good health. Some libraries in this study had Jurkat cell RNA spiked in. The chain links TRBV6-1 to TRBJ2-7, with 16 positions matching TRBD2. The CDR3 DNA follows: TGTGCCAGCAGCCCCGGGACTAGCGGGAGGGCCTCCTCGTACGAGCAGTACTTC. Its translation: CASSPGTSGRASSYEQYF.